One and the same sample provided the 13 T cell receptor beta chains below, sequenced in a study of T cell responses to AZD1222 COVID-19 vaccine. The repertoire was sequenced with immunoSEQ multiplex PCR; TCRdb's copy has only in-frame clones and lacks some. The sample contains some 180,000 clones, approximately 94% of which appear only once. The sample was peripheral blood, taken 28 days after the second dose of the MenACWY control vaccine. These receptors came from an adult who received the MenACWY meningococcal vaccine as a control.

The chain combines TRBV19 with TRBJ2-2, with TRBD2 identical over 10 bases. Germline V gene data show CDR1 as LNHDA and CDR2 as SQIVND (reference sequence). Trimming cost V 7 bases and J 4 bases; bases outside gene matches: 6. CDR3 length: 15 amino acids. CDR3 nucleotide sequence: TGTGCCAGTACCCCTAGCGGGAGAGGCACCGGGGAGCTGTTTTTT. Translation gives CASTPSGRGTGELFF.

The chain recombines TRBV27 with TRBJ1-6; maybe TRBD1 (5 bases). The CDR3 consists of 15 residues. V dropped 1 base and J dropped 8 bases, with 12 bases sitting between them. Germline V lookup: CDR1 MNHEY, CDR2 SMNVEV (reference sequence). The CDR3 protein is CASSLLRGGDSPLHF. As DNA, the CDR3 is TGTGCCAGCAGTTTATTGAGGGGTGGGGATTCACCCCTCCACTTT.

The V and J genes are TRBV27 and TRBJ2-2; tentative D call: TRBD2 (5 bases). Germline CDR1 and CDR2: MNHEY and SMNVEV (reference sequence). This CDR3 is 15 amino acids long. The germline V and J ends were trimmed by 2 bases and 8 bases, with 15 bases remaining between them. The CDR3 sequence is CASSLVAGHSGELFF. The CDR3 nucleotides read TGTGCCAGCAGTTTAGTGGCGGGCCATAGTGGGGAGCTGTTTTTT.

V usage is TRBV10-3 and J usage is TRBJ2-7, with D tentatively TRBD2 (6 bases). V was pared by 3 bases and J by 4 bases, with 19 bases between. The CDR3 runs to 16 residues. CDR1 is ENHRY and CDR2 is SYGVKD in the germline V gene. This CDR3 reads CAISEDPGTPSYEQYF. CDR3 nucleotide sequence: TGTGCCATCAGTGAAGACCCTGGGACTCCGAGTTACGAGCAGTACTTC.

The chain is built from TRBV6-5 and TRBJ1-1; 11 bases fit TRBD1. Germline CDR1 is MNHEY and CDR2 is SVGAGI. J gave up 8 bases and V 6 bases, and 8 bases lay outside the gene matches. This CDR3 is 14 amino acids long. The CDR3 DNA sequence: TGTGCCAGCAGGTTGGACAGGGGGCTCCCCGAAGCTTTCTTT. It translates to CASRLDRGLPEAFF.

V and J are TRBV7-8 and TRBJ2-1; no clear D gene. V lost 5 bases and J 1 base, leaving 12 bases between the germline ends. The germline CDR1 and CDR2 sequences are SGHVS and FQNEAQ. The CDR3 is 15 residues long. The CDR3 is CASSQDLDSYNEQFF. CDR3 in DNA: TGTGCCAGCAGCCAGGACCTCGATTCCTACAATGAGCAGTTCTTC.

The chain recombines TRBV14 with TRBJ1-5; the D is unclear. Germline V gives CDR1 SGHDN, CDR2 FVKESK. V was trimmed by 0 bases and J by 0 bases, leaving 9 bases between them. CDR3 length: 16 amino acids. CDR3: CASSQERAISNQPQHF. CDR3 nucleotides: TGTGCCAGCAGCCAAGAGAGGGCCATTAGCAATCAGCCCCAGCATTTT.

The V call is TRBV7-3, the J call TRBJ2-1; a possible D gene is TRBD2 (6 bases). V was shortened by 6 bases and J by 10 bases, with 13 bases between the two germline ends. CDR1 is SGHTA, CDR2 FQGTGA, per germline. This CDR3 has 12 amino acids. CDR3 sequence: CASSYPSGEQFF. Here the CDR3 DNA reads TGTGCCAGCAGTTACCCCAGCGGGGAGCAGTTCTTC.

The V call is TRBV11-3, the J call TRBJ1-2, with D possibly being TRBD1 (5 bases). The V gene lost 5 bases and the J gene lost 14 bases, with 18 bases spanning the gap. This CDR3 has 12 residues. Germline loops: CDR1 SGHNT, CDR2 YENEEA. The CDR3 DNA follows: TGTGCCAGCAGCCCCTCAGGGTCCGCGGGAACCTTC. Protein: CASSPSGSAGTF.

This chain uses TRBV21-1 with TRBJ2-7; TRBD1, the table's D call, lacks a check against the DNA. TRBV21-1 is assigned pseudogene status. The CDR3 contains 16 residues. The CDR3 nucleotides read TGTGCCAGCAGCAACGAGCGGGACAGGAACTCCTACGAGCAGTACTTC. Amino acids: CASSNERDRNSYEQYF.

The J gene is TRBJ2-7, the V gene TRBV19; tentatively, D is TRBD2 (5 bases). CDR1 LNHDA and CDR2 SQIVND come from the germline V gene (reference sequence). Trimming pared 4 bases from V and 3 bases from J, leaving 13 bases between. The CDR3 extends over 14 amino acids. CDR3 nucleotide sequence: TGTGCCAGTAGTACCACCGGAGGAAACTACGAGCAGTACTTC. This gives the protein CASSTTGGNYEQYF. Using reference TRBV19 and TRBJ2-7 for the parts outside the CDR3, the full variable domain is DGGITQSPKYLFRKEGQNVTLSCEQNLNHDAMYWYRQDPGQGLRLIYYSQIVNDFQKGDIAEGYSVSREKKESFPLTVTSAQKNPTAFYLCASSTTGGNYEQYFGPGTRLTVT.

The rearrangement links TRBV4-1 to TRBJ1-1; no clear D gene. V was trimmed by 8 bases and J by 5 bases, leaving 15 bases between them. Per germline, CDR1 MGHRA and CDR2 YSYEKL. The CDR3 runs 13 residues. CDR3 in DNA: TGCGCCAGCGCGCTGAATGTTTGGACTGAAGCTTTCTTT. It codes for CASALNVWTEAFF.

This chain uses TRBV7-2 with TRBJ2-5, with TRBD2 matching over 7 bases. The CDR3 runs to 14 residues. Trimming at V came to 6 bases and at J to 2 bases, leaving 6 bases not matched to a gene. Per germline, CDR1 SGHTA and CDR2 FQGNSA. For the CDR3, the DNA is TGTGCCAGCAGTTCCAAGCGGGGACAAGAGACCCAGTACTTC. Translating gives CASSSKRGQETQYF.